These 26 T cell receptor beta chains were sequenced from one sample in a study of blood T cell repertoires in COVID-19. Data came from immunoSEQ multiplex PCR; TCRdb stores just in-frame clones and leaves some out. The sample holds 110,000 to 150,000 clones; 65% to 90% are singletons and the top ten take around 8.5%. Sequencing was carried out using peripheral blood. The receptors originated from a human donor in a cohort sampled during active COVID-19.

The chain combines TRBV29-1 with TRBJ1-2; the D is unclear. Germline loops: CDR1 SQVTM, CDR2 ANQGSEA. The CDR3 is made up of 13 amino acids. The V gene lost 2 bases and the J gene lost 5 bases, with 12 bases spanning the gap. In DNA form, the CDR3 reads TGCAGCGTTGAACCAGCCTCGGGGTATGGCTACACCTTC. Translation: CSVEPASGYGYTF.

The chain links TRBV4-2 to TRBJ2-7, with a tentative D call TRBD1 (5 bases). V shed 0 bases and J shed 2 bases, with 8 bases lying between them. The CDR3 is 14 amino acids. Germline values: CDR1 LGHNA, CDR2 YNFKEQ. Here the CDR3 reads CASSQDRDTYEQYF. The CDR3 DNA sequence: TGTGCCAGCAGCCAAGACAGGGATACCTACGAGCAGTACTTC.

The V and J genes are TRBV28 and TRBJ2-1, with TRBD2 matching 8 bases. Trimming removed 0 bases from V and 6 bases from J; junction bases left unmatched: 1. The CDR3 is 14 residues long. The germline CDR1 and CDR2 sequences are MDHEN and SYDVKM. CDR3 nucleotides: TGTGCCAGCAGTTTATGGGCGGGGGGCAATGAGCAGTTCTTC. This codes for CASSLWAGGNEQFF.

J is TRBJ1-1 and V is TRBV5-1; TRBD1 is a possible D gene (6 bases). The germline V and J ends were trimmed by 1 base and 5 bases, with 15 bases remaining between them. Germline-derived CDR1 and CDR2 are SGHRS and YFSETQ. The CDR3 is 15 amino acids. CDR3 DNA sequence: TGCGCCAGCAGCTTGTTACCAGGGGATTCTACTGAAGCTTTCTTT. This sequence encodes CASSLLPGDSTEAFF.

A single count supports this clone. The chain employs TRBV6-1 and TRBJ2-7; D is perhaps TRBD1 (6 bases). The CDR3 totals 16 residues. V was cut by 2 bases and J by 9 bases, with 23 bases left in between. From germline, CDR1 is MNHNS and CDR2 SASEGT. Here the CDR3 DNA reads TGTGCCAGCAGTGAACCCAGGACAGTCTTGGGAAATGTGCAGTACTTC. Translation gives CASSEPRTVLGNVQYF.

The chain links TRBV7-2 to TRBJ2-4; TRBD2 is a possible D gene (6 bases). The germline V and J ends were trimmed by 5 bases and 5 bases, with 19 bases remaining between them. CDR3 length: 16 residues. Germline assignment: CDR1 SGHTA and CDR2 FQGNSA. The CDR3 DNA sequence: TGTGCCAGCAGCCCGGGATCGGCGGGGACGCAAAACATTCAGTACTTC. Translation gives CASSPGSAGTQNIQYF.

In this sample, this clone turned up once. This chain joins TRBV28 and TRBJ2-7; 11 nucleotides line up with TRBD2. CDR1 is MDHEN and CDR2 is SYDVKM in the germline V gene. V trimming: 6 bases; J trimming: 4 bases; junction bases outside the gene matches: 5. The CDR3 is made up of 14 amino acids. CDR3 sequence (DNA): TGTGCCAGCAGCCAACTAGCGGGGGCTTACGAGCAGTACTTC. This translates into CASSQLAGAYEQYF.

The rearrangement joins TRBV6-1 to TRBJ2-5; the D gene is possibly TRBD1 (6 bases). Germline V gives CDR1 MNHNS, CDR2 SASEGT. V was trimmed by 2 bases and J by 2 bases, leaving 12 bases between them. The CDR3 extends over 15 amino acids. The CDR3 DNA follows: TGTGCCAGCAGTGAAATGTGGGGGCTTCAAGAGACCCAGTACTTC. Translated: CASSEMWGLQETQYF.

The V and J genes are TRBV4-1 and TRBJ1-1; a possible D gene is TRBD1 (5 bases). The germline V and J ends were trimmed by 2 bases and 6 bases, with 19 bases remaining between them. Germline V gene lookup returns CDR1 MGHRA and CDR2 YSYEKL. The CDR3 is 16 residues long. The CDR3 is CASSQPLRGKGAEAFF. DNA for the CDR3: TGCGCCAGCAGCCAACCCTTGCGGGGGAAGGGCGCTGAAGCTTTCTTT.

The rearrangement links TRBV6-5 to TRBJ2-3; D is possibly TRBD2 (5 bases). Germline CDR1 reads MNHEY; CDR2 reads SVGAGI. The germline V and J ends were trimmed by 6 bases and 4 bases, with 11 bases remaining between them. The CDR3 spans 13 residues. CDR3 sequence: CASRPEEADTQYF. The CDR3 coding sequence is TGTGCCAGCAGGCCCGAGGAGGCAGATACGCAGTATTTT.

The chain uses TRBV9 and TRBJ2-7; TRBD2 matches 8 bases. Germline lookup yields CDR1 SGDLS and CDR2 YYNGEE. The CDR3 is 17 amino acids. V lost 4 bases and J lost 2; bases outside the gene matches: 14. The CDR3 sequence: CASSPRGSGTPPYEQYF. CDR3 nucleotides: TGTGCCAGCAGCCCCCGGGGTAGCGGGACTCCTCCCTACGAGCAGTACTTC. Drawing the rest from reference TRBV9 and TRBJ2-7, the complete variable domain is DSGVTQTPKHLITATGQRVTLRCSPRSGDLSVYWYQQSLDQGLQFLIQYYNGEERAKGNILERFSAQQFPDLHSELNLSSLELGDSALYFCASSPRGSGTPPYEQYFGPGTRLTVT.

This chain links TRBV7-8 with TRBJ1-1, with D possibly matching TRBD1 (5 bases). The CDR3 totals 15 residues. Germline V gene data show CDR1 as SGHVS and CDR2 as FQNEAQ. The V gene lost 2 bases and the J gene lost 4 bases, with 14 bases spanning the gap. The CDR3 nucleotides are TGTGCCAGCAGCTTAAGGAAGGGGCGGTTCACTGAAGCTTTCTTT. Translating it yields CASSLRKGRFTEAFF.

V usage is TRBV5-1 and J usage is TRBJ2-2; tentatively, D is TRBD2 (6 bases). V lost 2 bases to trimming and J lost 0 bases, with 8 bases between them. Looked up from germline, CDR1 is SGHRS and CDR2 is YFSETQ. This CDR3 spans 15 amino acids. CDR3 bases: TGCGCCAGCAGCTTTAGCGGAGCGAACACCGGGGAGCTGTTTTTT. Its translation: CASSFSGANTGELFF.

The rearrangement joins TRBV10-3 to TRBJ1-6, with D perhaps matching TRBD1 (5 bases). The germline V gene has CDR1 ENHRY and CDR2 SYGVKD. The V end was cut by 0 bases, the J end by 9 bases, with 12 bases between. CDR3 size: 15 residues. CDR3 sequence: CAISESGGIGSPLHF. The CDR3 nucleotides are TGTGCCATCAGTGAGTCGGGGGGTATTGGTTCACCCCTCCACTTT.

The chain is built from TRBV5-5 and TRBJ2-5; 7 bases are a match to TRBD1. Germline-derived CDR1 and CDR2 are SGHKS and YYEKEE (reference sequence). The CDR3 contains 17 residues. After removal of 0 bases from V and 5 bases from J, the junction contained 13 bases not matched to a gene. CDR3 nucleotides: TGTGCCAGCAGCTTGGAGGCCCGGGACAGACCTTCTGAGACCCAGTACTTC. This sequence encodes CASSLEARDRPSETQYF.

V is TRBV27 and J is TRBJ2-3; no clear D gene. Trimming shortened V by 2 bases and J by 0 bases, and 9 bases separated the two germline ends. The V gene's germline CDR1 is MNHEY and CDR2 SMNVEV (reference sequence). This CDR3 is 15 amino acids long. The CDR3 nucleotides are TGTGCCAGCAGTTTAAAGGTGCGGAGCACAGATACGCAGTATTTT. This codes for CASSLKVRSTDTQYF.

The rearrangement links TRBV19 to TRBJ2-1; 9 nucleotides match TRBD2. Germline V lookup: CDR1 LNHDA, CDR2 SQIVND (reference sequence). Trimming at V came to 10 bases and at J to 6 bases, leaving 16 bases not matched to a gene. The CDR3 is 16 residues long. The CDR3 DNA sequence: TGTGCCACCCGGGTGGCTAGCGGGATGGGGACCAATGAGCAGTTCTTC. This encodes CATRVASGMGTNEQFF.

The V gene is TRBV6-5, the J gene TRBJ2-7; 8 nucleotides line up with TRBD1. V gave up 7 bases and J gave up 9 bases; unmatched junction bases: 14. The CDR3 has 14 amino acids. In germline, CDR1 is MNHEY, CDR2 SVGAGI. CDR3: CASTQTGTGLRQYF. Written as DNA, the CDR3 is TGTGCCAGCACCCAAACCGGGACAGGTTTAAGGCAGTACTTC.

The chain links TRBV6-5 to TRBJ2-5, with 12 positions matching TRBD2. CDR1 is MNHEY, CDR2 SVGAGI, per germline. V lost 6 bases and J lost 9; bases outside the gene matches: 11. The CDR3 length is 15 residues. The CDR3 nucleotides read TGTGCCAGCAGGGGAAAATCTAGCGGGAGGGCCGCCCAGTACTTC. It yields the protein CASRGKSSGRAAQYF.

V usage is TRBV18 and J usage is TRBJ2-5; 11 nucleotides line up with TRBD2. The CDR3 is 17 residues long. V lost 2 bases, J lost 1 base, and 6 bases stayed unmatched. Germline loops: CDR1 KGHSH, CDR2 LQKENI. The CDR3 DNA is TGTGCCAGCTCACCAAGCGGCCTAGCGGGAGGCCAAGAGACCCAGTACTTC. Translation: CASSPSGLAGGQETQYF.

This sequence joins TRBV3-1 (or the pseudogene TRBV3-2) and TRBJ1-2; 9 bases agree with TRBD1. CDR1 and CDR2 (germline): LGHDT, YNNKEL (reference sequence). The CDR3 extends over 16 amino acids. The junction had 10 bases not matched to a gene; V was cut back by 2 bases and J by 6 bases. For the CDR3, the DNA is TGTGCCAGCAGCCAATATACAGGGGGCGACTCCAATGGCTACACCTTC. Translated, it gives CASSQYTGGDSNGYTF.

The gene calls are TRBV5-1 and TRBJ2-1; TRBD1 aligns across 9 bases. The CDR3 length is 17 residues. CDR1 and CDR2 (germline): SGHRS, YFSETQ. The ends lost 4 bases at V and 0 bases at J; junction bases unmatched: 8. The CDR3 sequence: CASSPGTGPISYNEQFF. CDR3 DNA sequence: TGCGCCAGCAGCCCCGGGACAGGGCCGATCTCCTACAATGAGCAGTTCTTC.

This clone was detected ten times or more. This chain links TRBV19 with TRBJ1-2; D is perhaps TRBD1 (5 bases). Trimming removed 4 bases from V and 8 bases from J, with 20 bases in between. The CDR3 is made up of 15 amino acids. Germline lookup yields CDR1 LNHDA and CDR2 SQIVND (reference sequence). CDR3 in amino acids: CASSKLALGEMGYTF. The CDR3 region has the DNA TGTGCCAGTAGTAAACTAGCCCTGGGGGAGATGGGCTACACCTTC.

The chain employs TRBV28 and TRBJ2-3; 16 bases are shared with TRBD2. Germline V gene sequence: CDR1 MDHEN, CDR2 SYDVKM. V dropped 5 bases and J dropped 4; count of bases not matched to a gene: 18. The CDR3 extends over 21 amino acids. CDR3 nucleotide sequence: TGTGCCAGCAGTCCAAGGTTCGCGGGACTAGCGGGAGGGCCAGGGGCAGATACGCAGTATTTT. Translating it yields CASSPRFAGLAGGPGADTQYF.

The chain links TRBV6-2 or TRBV6-3 to TRBJ1-6; D may be TRBD1 (5 bases). CDR1 and CDR2 (germline): MNHEY, SVGEGT. The CDR3 length is 17 residues. V lost 0 bases and J lost 8, with 17 bases in between. The CDR3 loop reads CASSYSTGEVRDSPLHF. CDR3 nucleotide sequence: TGTGCCAGCAGTTACTCCACAGGAGAGGTGCGAGATTCACCCCTCCACTTT.

This clone has just one count. The genes are TRBV15 and TRBJ2-7; 14 positions match TRBD2. The germline V gene encodes CDR1 LNHNV and CDR2 YYDKDF (reference sequence). V trimming: 1 base; J trimming: 4 bases; junction bases outside the gene matches: 6. The CDR3 covers 17 residues. The CDR3 protein is CATSRAYRTSGRYEQYF. In DNA, the CDR3 is TGTGCCACCAGCAGAGCCTATCGGACTAGCGGGAGGTACGAGCAGTACTTC.